This TCR beta chain was identified in a study of T cells expressing NK-cell markers. Background on the study: Of eight sequenced donors, seven were HCMV-seropositive and one HCMV-seronegative.

Study results and limitations: Expanded clones of NKG2C+ T cells had an unclear HCMV specificity.

Germline V gene sequence: CDR1 GTSNPN, CDR2 SVGIG (reference sequence). The CDR3 has 16 amino acids. One entry per CDR3 protein, without DNA, is what TCRdb gives after re-calling the 5' RACE reads. Listed are about 440,000 distinct CDR3 sequences; under 7.5% falls within the top ten. A note on this clonotype: Its antigen remains unidentified.

Sequencing used blood T cells: a sorted CD56 or NKG2C T cell subset, CD4+ or CD8+ T cells, or bulk PBMC T cells (not recorded which). This chain connects TRBV30 to TRBJ1-5; the TCRdb D gene call, TRBD1, has no DNA to confirm it. The source of this sequence is a woman aged 18-69 years in good health. The CDR3 region is CAWSVPSNRGHQPQHF.